This T cell receptor (beta chain) was obtained from a study of blood T cells in healthy people across ages. The V gene end was trimmed by 6 bases and the J gene end by 6 bases; junction bases not matched to a gene: 12. Germline V CDR1 and CDR2: MNHNS, SASEGT. CDR3 length equals 16 residues. A remark on this clonotype: Its target is not known.

Alongside a J-beta primer mix, a sample-barcoded 5' primer served in a second PCR lasting about 6 to 12 cycles. Unique molecular identifiers of 12 random nucleotides labeled each cDNA. TCRdb re-derived calls from the 5' RACE reads in MiXCR, one entry per CDR3 protein. The profile shows 1,300,000 or so distinct CDR3 sequences, roughly 59% of them singletons. Findings and limits, study-wide: Among T cells, TCR beta diversity per million cells dropped roughly linearly as age rose. Reliance upon unsorted PBMCs precluded definitive naive versus antigen-experienced comparison.

The V and J genes are TRBV6-1 and TRBJ2-2; TRBD2 matches 8 bases. The origin of this receptor is a man younger than 35 in good health. The sequenced material came from blood. As DNA, the CDR3 is TGTGCCAGCAGCACACCCCTGGGACTAGAGGCCGGGGAGCTGTTTTTT. This gives the protein CASSTPLGLEAGELFF.